The rows below give T cell receptor beta chains drawn from one sample of a study of blood T cell repertoires in COVID-19. Method: immunoSEQ multiplex PCR; TCRdb's copy keeps in-frame clones and lacks some. The sample holds more than 150,000 clones; 89% are singletons and the top ten take less than 3%. Sequences were obtained from peripheral blood. All receptors derive from a man aged 55 to 69 with acute or convalescent COVID-19. Both conserved end residues are part of each CDR3. A D gene is named only where the DNA matches it firmly. Some rows have no size entry. The others give once, few or many, or a class for an expanded clone.

J,size,D,V,CDR3,DNA
TRBJ1-2,.,.,TRBV7-2,CASSAPGGYGYTF,TGTGCCAGCAGCGCACCGGGTGGCTATGGCTACACCTTC
TRBJ1-5,.,.,TRBV6-5,CASRDRGNQPQHF,TGTGCCAGCAGAGATCGAGGAAATCAGCCCCAGCATTTT
TRBJ2-2,.,.,TRBV12-3/TRBV12-4,CASSARGTGELFF,TGTGCCAGCTCGGCGCGGGGAACCGGGGAGCTGTTTTTT
TRBJ1-3,.,.,TRBV4-2,CASSQEGSFGNTIYF,TGTGCCAGCAGCCAAGAGGGCAGTTTTGGAAACACCATATATTTT
TRBJ2-2,.,TRBD1,TRBV23-1,CASSQSSRGFYRTGELFF,TGCGCCAGCAGTCAATCGAGCAGGGGGTTTTATCGAACCGGGGAGCTGTTTTTT
TRBJ1-6,.,TRBD1,TRBV6-5,CASSYSTGAASPLHF,TGTGCCAGCAGTTACTCGACAGGGGCGGCTTCACCCCTCCACTTT
TRBJ2-1,.,TRBD1,TRBV9,CASSLGTGGNEQFF,TGTGCCAGCAGCCTGGGGACAGGGGGCAATGAGCAGTTCTTC
TRBJ1-1,.,TRBD1,TRBV19,CASRQQGGGQAEAFF,TGTGCCAGTAGACAGCAGGGGGGGGGACAGGCCGAAGCTTTCTTT
TRBJ2-2,.,.,TRBV24-1,CATSGRGSTGELFF,TGTGCCACCAGTGGCAGGGGAAGTACCGGGGAGCTGTTTTTT
TRBJ2-7,.,TRBD2,TRBV6-6,CASSPLTSGGSYEQYF,TGTGCCAGCAGTCCGCTGACTAGCGGGGGGTCCTACGAGCAGTACTTC
TRBJ1-1,.,TRBD1,TRBV7-2,CASSRNRGTNTEAFF,TGTGCCAGCAGCCGTAACAGGGGTACGAACACTGAAGCTTTCTTT
TRBJ1-5,.,.,TRBV30,CAWSTQENQPQHF,TGTGCCTGGAGTACACAGGAGAATCAGCCCCAGCATTTT
TRBJ2-3,.,.,TRBV7-9,CASSLLTGTVADTQYF,TGTGCCAGCAGCCTCCTCACCGGGACTGTAGCAGATACGCAGTATTTT
TRBJ2-7,.,TRBD1,TRBV19,CASTRTGSYEQYF,TGTGCCAGTACCAGGACAGGGTCCTACGAGCAGTACTTC
TRBJ2-1,.,.,TRBV27,CASSLSSPSNEQFF,TGTGCCAGCAGTTTATCGTCCCCCTCCAATGAGCAGTTCTTC
TRBJ2-1,.,TRBD1,TRBV7-2,CASSLDSRGQYNEQFF,TGTGCCAGCAGCTTAGATAGCAGGGGGCAATACAATGAGCAGTTCTTC
TRBJ1-1,.,.,TRBV12-3/TRBV12-4,CASSPGYTEAFF,TGTGCCAGCAGTCCGGGGTACACTGAAGCTTTCTTT
TRBJ2-4,.,.,TRBV11-2,CASSLNPPTGFMDIQYF,TGTGCCAGCAGCTTAAACCCCCCAACAGGGTTTATGGACATTCAGTACTTC
TRBJ2-7,.,.,TRBV27,CASKQTPAAREQYF,TGTGCCAGCAAACAGACGCCGGCCGCCCGGGAGCAGTACTTC
TRBJ2-1,once,TRBD2,TRBV10-3,CAIRKERGSNEQFF,TGTGCCATCAGGAAGGAGCGGGGCTCCAATGAGCAGTTCTTC
TRBJ1-5,.,TRBD1,TRBV5-5,CASSLEGAVYQPQHF,TGTGCCAGCAGCTTAGAGGGGGCAGTTTATCAGCCCCAGCATTTT
TRBJ1-1,.,.,TRBV12-3/TRBV12-4,CASKGYTEAFF,TGTGCCAGCAAGGGGTATACTGAAGCTTTCTTT
TRBJ2-5,.,.,TRBV10-3,CAINRVWGETQYF,TGTGCCATCAACAGGGTGTGGGGAGAGACCCAGTACTTC
TRBJ2-1,.,.,TRBV5-6,CASIYRAGMGTQFF,TGTGCCAGCATCTACAGGGCAGGTATGGGAACCCAGTTCTTC
TRBJ2-3,.,.,TRBV7-2,CASRSGPGADTQYF,TGTGCCAGCAGATCGGGCCCAGGGGCAGATACGCAGTATTTT
TRBJ2-2,.,TRBD2,TRBV9,CASSATSGGNTGELFF,TGTGCCAGCAGCGCGACTAGCGGGGGGAACACCGGGGAGCTGTTTTTT
TRBJ2-3,.,.,TRBV12-3/TRBV12-4,CASSLRPNTQYF,TGTGCCAGCAGCCTGAGGCCAAATACGCAGTATTTT
TRBJ2-7,.,.,TRBV5-1,CASSFTGYYEQYF,TGCGCCAGCAGCTTCACAGGCTACTACGAGCAGTACTTC
TRBJ2-2,.,.,TRBV2,CASSVIAVANTGELFF,TGTGCCAGCAGTGTAATAGCGGTCGCGAACACCGGGGAGCTGTTTTTT
TRBJ1-3,.,.,TRBV18,CASQGKISGNTIYF,TGTGCCAGTCAGGGGAAAATCTCTGGAAACACCATATATTTT
TRBJ1-4,.,.,TRBV11-2,CASSLGFGLTNEKLFF,TGTGCCAGCAGCTTAGGATTCGGACTAACTAATGAAAAACTGTTTTTT
TRBJ1-1,.,.,TRBV12-5,CASGPTGNQAFF,TGTGCTAGTGGTCCAACAGGTAACCAAGCTTTCTTT
TRBJ2-1,.,.,TRBV24-1,CATSDWQFGGDRGNEQFF,TGTGCCACCAGTGATTGGCAATTCGGAGGGGATCGAGGCAATGAGCAGTTCTTC
TRBJ1-4,.,.,TRBV6-1,CASSEPTAINEKLFF,TGTGCCAGCAGTGAACCAACAGCAATTAATGAAAAACTGTTTTTT
TRBJ1-1,.,TRBD1,TRBV18,CASSQGAKTEAFF,TGTGCCAGCTCACAGGGGGCTAAGACTGAAGCTTTCTTT
TRBJ1-5,few,TRBD1,TRBV5-6,CASSLRDRANQPQHF,TGTGCCAGCAGCTTGCGGGACAGGGCGAATCAGCCCCAGCATTTT
TRBJ2-7,.,TRBD2,TRBV4-1,CASSSRLAGGPGYEQYF,TGCGCCAGCAGCTCTCGACTAGCGGGGGGGCCCGGCTACGAGCAGTACTTC